Presented here are 25 T cell receptor beta chains from one specimen sequenced in a study of cytomegalovirus exposure and HLA in healthy donors. This PCR relied on a set of 60 Vbeta primers and 13 Jbeta primers. The assay was immunoSEQ multiplex PCR, and TCRdb's table has in-frame clones only and misses some. The sample has tens of thousands of clones; approximately 76% are singletons. The sample taken for sequencing was PBMCs. The receptors stem from a male donor in good health and CMV-seronegative.

This chain uses TRBV7-3 with TRBJ1-3; D is uncertain. The CDR3 consists of 12 residues. Trimming stripped 2 bases from V and 9 bases from J, with 8 bases between. Germline V CDR1 and CDR2: SGHTA, FQGTGA. This CDR3 reads CASSLGRVTIYF. CDR3 sequence (DNA): TGTGCCAGCAGCTTAGGGAGGGTCACCATATATTTT.

The gene calls are TRBV10-1 and TRBJ2-7, with 7 bases that match TRBD1. The V segment lost 0 bases and the J segment 0 bases; nucleotides outside the gene matches: 2. The V gene's germline CDR1 is WNHNN and CDR2 SYGVQD (reference sequence). The CDR3 runs 15 residues. CDR3 amino acids: CASSESGTASYEQYF. DNA for the CDR3: TGCGCCAGCAGTGAGTCCGGGACAGCCTCCTACGAGCAGTACTTC.

J is TRBJ1-1 and V is TRBV5-6; D uncertain. This CDR3 comprises 12 residues. Trimming took off 1 base at V and 2 bases at J, with 3 bases between the two ends. Germline V lookup: CDR1 SGHDT, CDR2 YYEEEE. The CDR3 loop reads CASSLTNTEAFF. In DNA, the CDR3 is TGTGCCAGCAGCTTGACAAACACTGAAGCTTTCTTT.

This chain links TRBV21-1 with TRBJ1-5. TRBV21-1 is a recognized pseudogene. The CDR3 totals 9 residues. DNA of the CDR3: TGTGCCGCATACTTGCCCCAGCATTTT. This codes for CAAYLPQHF.

This clone was seen a single time. Distinct nucleotide sequences in the sample also encode this CDR3. The rearrangement links TRBV29-1 to TRBJ2-1, with 12 nucleotides matching TRBD2. The CDR3 is 15 amino acids. Germline lookup yields CDR1 SQVTM and CDR2 ANQGSEA. J lost 6 bases, V lost 1 base, and 4 bases had no gene match. The CDR3 nucleotides read TGCAGCGTTGAAGGACTAGCGGGGGTCGTCAATGAGCAGTTCTTC. It yields the protein CSVEGLAGVVNEQFF.

This clone appeared once. The gene calls are TRBV11-2 and TRBJ1-4, with D unclear. Germline CDR1 and CDR2: SGHAT and FQNNGV. The CDR3 has 17 residues. Trimming removed 4 bases at V and 7 bases at J, with 22 bases between. This chain's CDR3 is CASSSYEGGSRSEKLFF. The CDR3 DNA follows: TGTGCCAGCAGCTCCTACGAGGGAGGGAGTCGTAGTGAAAAACTGTTTTTT.

The chain carries TRBV9 and TRBJ1-6; no definite D call. From germline, CDR1 is SGDLS and CDR2 YYNGEE. This CDR3 has 14 amino acids. Trimming left V 2 bases short and J 7 bases short, with 10 bases between. CDR3 bases: TGTGCCAGCAGCGTTGACTATAGGAATTCACCCCTCCACTTT. Protein sequence: CASSVDYRNSPLHF.

The rearrangement uses TRBV6-4 and TRBJ1-2; 10 nucleotides match TRBD1. This CDR3 is built from 14 residues. Per the germline V gene, CDR1 is MRHNA and CDR2 is SNTAGT. J gave up 3 bases and V 7 bases, and 5 bases lay outside the gene matches. The CDR3 DNA follows: TGTGCCAGCAACCCGACAGGGGGCGACTATGGCTACACCTTC. It codes for CASNPTGGDYGYTF.

The chain couples TRBV9 to TRBJ2-7; 8 nucleotides align to TRBD1. The CDR3 runs to 15 residues. Trimming removed 4 bases from V and 6 bases from J; junction bases left unmatched: 12. CDR1 is SGDLS, CDR2 YYNGEE, per germline. The CDR3 DNA is TGTGCCAGCAGCTTCGCCCCAGGACAGGGATTCGAGCAGTACTTC. It yields the protein CASSFAPGQGFEQYF.

J is TRBJ2-5 and V is TRBV4-3, with 7 nucleotides matching TRBD1. Germline CDR1 reads LGHNA; CDR2 reads YSLEER. CDR3 length: 12 residues. The V gene end was trimmed by 5 bases and the J gene end by 11 bases; junction bases not matched to a gene: 8. The chain's CDR3 is CASSSRTGGQYF. CDR3 sequence (DNA): TGCGCCAGCAGCTCGCGGACAGGCGGTCAGTACTTC.

The chain links TRBV7-6 to TRBJ2-7; 7 bases are shared with TRBD1. The CDR3 extends over 16 amino acids. Germline CDR1 and CDR2: SGHVS and FNYEAQ. The J segment lost 0 bases and the V segment lost 0 bases, leaving 5 bases of the junction unmatched. CDR3 DNA: TGTGCCAGCAGCTTAGCGGACAGGAATCCCTCCTACGAGCAGTACTTC. As protein: CASSLADRNPSYEQYF.

The chain joins TRBV27 to TRBJ2-7; TRBD2 matches 8 bases. V lost 5 bases and J lost 6; bases outside the gene matches: 21. The CDR3 length is 18 residues. Germline assignment: CDR1 MNHEY and CDR2 SMNVEV (reference sequence). The CDR3 region is CASSRSRTSLSLGREQYF. DNA for the CDR3: TGTGCCAGCAGTCGATCCCGGACTAGCTTGTCACTGGGCCGCGAGCAGTACTTC.

The chain joins TRBV30 to TRBJ1-6; unclear D gene. Trimming cost V 8 bases and J 6 bases, with 14 bases left between them. Germline V lookup: CDR1 GTSNPN, CDR2 SVGIG (reference sequence). The CDR3 is 13 amino acids. The CDR3 DNA reads TGTGCCCGGAACGGGGAGCCTAATTCACCCCTCCACTTT. The encoded protein is CARNGEPNSPLHF.

Only a few counts were recorded for this clone. The gene calls are TRBV23-1 and TRBJ1-5, with 7 bases lining up with TRBD1. TRBV23-1 has ORF status, its function being uncertain. Germline trimming cut 3 bases from V and 15 bases from J; bases unmatched to any gene: 14. The CDR3 covers 14 residues. In DNA form, the CDR3 reads TGCGCCAGCAGTCAGAGGGACAGCCCCCACGGTTGGCATTTT. Its translation is CASSQRDSPHGWHF.

This clone turned up a few times. V usage is TRBV7-3 and J usage is TRBJ2-3; 11 bases map to TRBD2. Germline loops: CDR1 SGHTA, CDR2 FQGTGA. The V segment lost 2 bases and the J segment 2 bases; nucleotides outside the gene matches: 3. This CDR3 is 16 amino acids long. The chain's CDR3 is CASSLGTSGNTDTQYF. The CDR3 region has the DNA TGTGCCAGCAGCTTAGGGACTAGCGGCAACACAGATACGCAGTATTTT.

The V call is TRBV6-5, the J call TRBJ1-1, with a tentative D call TRBD1 (6 bases). Between the trimmed V and J ends, which lost 2 bases and 1 base, there was a span of 11 bases. Per germline, CDR1 MNHEY and CDR2 SVGAGI. The CDR3 has 15 amino acids. The CDR3 nucleotides read TGTGCCAGCAGTTACACACAGGGTCGGAACACTGAAGCTTTCTTT. It codes for CASSYTQGRNTEAFF.

The rearrangement uses TRBV7-2 and TRBJ2-7; D is ambiguous. This CDR3 contains 12 residues. V was cut by 5 bases and J by 6 bases, with 11 bases left in between. Germline CDR1 SGHTA, CDR2 FQGNSA. CDR3 in amino acids: CASSPSFREQYF. DNA for the CDR3: TGTGCCAGCAGCCCCTCTTTTCGCGAGCAGTACTTC.

V and J are TRBV28 and TRBJ1-4; TRBD1 might be the D (6 bases). CDR3 length: 14 amino acids. Germline V CDR1 and CDR2: MDHEN, SYDVKM. V gave up 5 bases and J gave up 3 bases, with 10 bases separating them. Here the CDR3 DNA reads TGTGCCAGCAGTACAGGGTTCGCTAATGAAAAACTGTTTTTT. This codes for CASSTGFANEKLFF.

Concerning this clone itself: Other DNA sequences in this sample translate to the same CDR3. The rearrangement links TRBV5-6 to TRBJ2-1, with D possibly being TRBD1 (6 bases). The V end lost 4 bases, the J end lost 3 bases, and 11 bases lay between the germline ends. The V gene's germline CDR1 is SGHDT and CDR2 YYEEEE. This CDR3 has 14 amino acids. This CDR3 reads CASSLGASYNEQFF. DNA of the CDR3: TGTGCCAGCAGCCTGGGGGCCAGCTACAATGAGCAGTTCTTC.

This chain joins TRBV2 and TRBJ1-1; perhaps TRBD1 as D (6 bases). The germline V gene encodes CDR1 SNHLY and CDR2 FYNNEI. The CDR3 consists of 14 residues. V shed 6 bases and J shed 0 bases, with 11 bases lying between them. This CDR3 reads CASSTGLLNTEAFF. CDR3 nucleotide sequence: TGTGCCAGCAGCACAGGGCTGCTGAACACTGAAGCTTTCTTT.

The chain uses TRBV10-3 and TRBJ2-1; 9 positions agree with TRBD1. Germline loops: CDR1 ENHRY, CDR2 SYGVKD. V was pared by 0 bases and J by 1 base, with 1 base of the junction left unmatched. The CDR3 has 16 amino acids. CDR3 in amino acids: CAISESDRGSYNEQFF. The CDR3 DNA is TGTGCCATCAGTGAGTCGGACAGGGGATCCTACAATGAGCAGTTCTTC.

V usage is TRBV19 and J usage is TRBJ2-7; 10 bases line up with TRBD1. This CDR3 contains 15 residues. Trimming cost V 3 bases and J 6 bases; bases outside gene matches: 8. Looked up from germline, CDR1 is LNHDA and CDR2 is SQIVND (reference sequence). In DNA form, the CDR3 reads TGTGCCAGTAGTATTGGAGGGACAGGGGTCCTCGAGCAGTACTTC. Translated, it gives CASSIGGTGVLEQYF.

The chain links TRBV2 to TRBJ2-7; D is ambiguous. Germline lookup yields CDR1 SNHLY and CDR2 FYNNEI. The CDR3 contains 12 residues. Trimming removed 5 bases at V and 5 bases at J, with 10 bases between. The CDR3 nucleotides read TGTGCCAGCAGTACCGTGGCACACGAGCAGTACTTC. Its protein is CASSTVAHEQYF.

This clone turned up a few times. V gene TRBV5-8 combines with J gene TRBJ1-3; D ambiguous. The CDR3 extends over 12 amino acids. V shed 2 bases and J shed 4 bases, with 4 bases lying between them. Germline assignment: CDR1 SGHTS and CDR2 YDEGEE. CDR3 DNA sequence: TGTGCCAGCAGCTTTACAGGAAACACCATATATTTT. It translates to CASSFTGNTIYF.

The chain has TRBV7-6 and TRBJ2-2; TRBD1 might be the D (5 bases). There are 15 residues in the CDR3. The V and J ends lost 1 base and 6 bases respectively, with 12 bases between them. Germline V gene lookup returns CDR1 SGHVS and CDR2 FNYEAQ. CDR3 bases: TGTGCCAGCAGCTTAGGGCAACAGGTCCCCGGGGAGCTGTTTTTT. Protein: CASSLGQQVPGELFF.